This T cell receptor (beta chain) was captured by sequencing in a study of blood T cells in healthy people across ages. The CDR3 runs 13 residues. Germline V lookup: CDR1 SGHAT, CDR2 FQNNGV. V was clipped by 1 base and J by 9 bases, with 13 bases between them. Next came a second PCR, run for roughly 7 to 12 cycles, which used a sample-barcoded 5' primer along with a J-beta primer mix. A single record per CDR3 protein comes from TCRdb applying MiXCR to the 5' RACE reads. The profile shows roughly 570,000 distinct CDR3 sequences, approximately 25% of them singletons. The sequence was obtained from a woman in her 70s in good health. The chain employs TRBV11-2 and TRBJ2-7, with D tentatively TRBD1 (5 bases). The sequencing input was blood. CDR3: CASSLGGGRGQYF. In DNA, the CDR3 is TGTGCCAGCAGCTTAGGGGGCGGACGCGGGCAGTACTTC. Full variable domain (missing parts from reference TRBV11-2 and TRBJ2-7): EAGVAQSPRYKIIEKRQSVAFWCNPISGHATLYWYQQILGQGPKLLIQFQNNGVVDDSQLPKDRFSAERLKGVDSTLKIQPAKLEDSAVYLCASSLGGGRGQYFGPGTRLTVT.